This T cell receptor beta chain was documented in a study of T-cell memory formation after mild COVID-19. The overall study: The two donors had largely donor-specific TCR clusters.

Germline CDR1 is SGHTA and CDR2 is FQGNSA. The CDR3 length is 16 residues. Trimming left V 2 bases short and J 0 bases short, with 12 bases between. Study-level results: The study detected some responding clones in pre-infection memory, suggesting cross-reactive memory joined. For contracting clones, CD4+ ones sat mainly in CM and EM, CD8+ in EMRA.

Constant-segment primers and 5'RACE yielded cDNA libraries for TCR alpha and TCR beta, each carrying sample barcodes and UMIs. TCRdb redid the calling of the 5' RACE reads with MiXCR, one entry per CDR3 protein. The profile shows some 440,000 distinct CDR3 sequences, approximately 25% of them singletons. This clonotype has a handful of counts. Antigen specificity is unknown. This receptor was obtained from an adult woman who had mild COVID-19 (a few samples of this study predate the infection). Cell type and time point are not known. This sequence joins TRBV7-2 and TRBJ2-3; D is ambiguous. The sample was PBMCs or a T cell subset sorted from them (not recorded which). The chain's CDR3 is CASSLPVARSTDTQYF. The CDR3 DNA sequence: TGTGCCAGCAGCTTACCAGTTGCGCGGAGCACAGATACGCAGTATTTT. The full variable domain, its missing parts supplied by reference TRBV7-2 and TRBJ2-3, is GAGVSQSPSNKVTEKGKDVELRCDPISGHTALYWYRQSLGQGLEFLIYFQGNSAPDKSGLPSDRFSAERTGGSVSTLTIQRTQQEDSAVYLCASSLPVARSTDTQYFGPGTRLTVL.